What follows are 24 T cell receptor beta chains derived from one specimen sequenced in a study of cytomegalovirus exposure and HLA in healthy donors (dated 2017 in TCRdb). Receptor libraries were prepared by the immunoSEQ multiplex PCR assay. For the multiplex PCR, a mixture combining 60 forward primers for TCR Vbeta segments and 13 reverse primers for TCR Jbeta segments was used. In its TCRdb copy, this immuneACCESS table keeps in-frame sequences only and misses some clones. Where compared with another copy, unresolved V genes explain less than half of these, and the others have no known cause. The sample yields about 200,000 clones; 79% were counted once. Around 4.8% of the sample is in the top ten clones. The sequenced material came from PBMCs. The receptors shown here come from a woman aged 25 to 39 in good health and CMV-seropositive.

The genes are TRBV25-1 and TRBJ2-7; TRBD1 matches 7 bases. After removal of 4 bases from V and 2 bases from J, the junction contained 8 bases not matched to a gene. This CDR3 spans 15 amino acids. CDR1 MGHDK and CDR2 SYGVNS come from the germline V gene. Here the CDR3 DNA reads TGTGCCAGCAGTGGCGGACAGGCGCTAACCTACGAGCAGTACTTC. Protein sequence: CASSGGQALTYEQYF.

The CDR3 DNA is TGTGCCAGCAGCGTAGTTACGGGGTATGAGCAGTTCTTC. It codes for CASSVVTGYEQFF. The gene calls are TRBV9 and TRBJ2-1; TRBD2 might be the D (5 bases). Deletions cut 0 bases from V and 8 bases from J, with 9 bases between. CDR3 length: 13 residues. Per the germline V gene, CDR1 is SGDLS and CDR2 is YYNGEE.

The rearrangement links TRBV4-1 to TRBJ1-5; D is ambiguous. The CDR3 runs to 16 residues. Germline assignment: CDR1 MGHRA and CDR2 YSYEKL. The V end was cut by 4 bases, the J end by 4 bases, with 17 bases between. The CDR3 is CASSLSLGRRNQPQHF. CDR3 sequence (DNA): TGCGCCAGCAGCCTTTCCTTGGGCAGGCGAAATCAGCCCCAGCATTTT.

The chain recombines TRBV12-5 with TRBJ2-1; 9 bases agree with TRBD1. J lost 8 bases, V lost 5 bases, and 7 bases had no gene match. Germline CDR1 reads LGHNT; CDR2 reads FRNRAP. The CDR3 has 14 amino acids. The CDR3 spells CASGKGTGSYEQFF. DNA of the CDR3: TGTGCTAGTGGTAAAGGGACAGGGAGCTATGAGCAGTTCTTC.

The J gene is TRBJ2-6, the V gene TRBV4-1; D possibly corresponds to TRBD2 (6 bases). V lost 4 bases, J lost 4 bases, and 14 bases lay in between. Germline assignment: CDR1 MGHRA and CDR2 YSYEKL. The CDR3 has 16 residues. As DNA, the CDR3 is TGCGCCAGCAGCCCAGGAGGGGTCGACGGGGCCAACGTCCTGACTTTC. It specifies CASSPGGVDGANVLTF.

This chain links TRBV6-5 with TRBJ1-4, with D tentatively TRBD1 (5 bases). The CDR3 sequence is 14 residues long. Germline assignment: CDR1 MNHEY and CDR2 SVGAGI. V dropped 0 bases and J dropped 5 bases, with 7 bases sitting between them. Here the CDR3 DNA reads TGTGCCAGCAGTTACTCATCAGGGAATGAAAAACTGTTTTTT. Translated: CASSYSSGNEKLFF.

The CDR3 nucleotides read TGTGCCAGCAGCTTGGGGGGACAGGCGTCCTACGAGCAGTACTTC. This encodes CASSLGGQASYEQYF. This sequence joins TRBV5-6 and TRBJ2-7; TRBD1 agrees at 8 bases. The CDR3 consists of 15 residues. V was pared by 0 bases and J by 1 base, with 3 bases of the junction left unmatched. CDR1 is SGHDT, CDR2 YYEEEE, per germline.

This clone was recorded a few times. The chain has TRBV19 and TRBJ2-3, with 8 bases identical to TRBD2. Germline CDR1 LNHDA, CDR2 SQIVND (reference sequence). This CDR3 comprises 13 residues. Losses at the gene ends were 5 bases for V and 6 bases for J; bases not matched to a gene: 4. CDR3 coding DNA: TGTGCCAGTAGTCAAGGACTAGCCGATACGCAGTATTTT. Amino acid sequence: CASSQGLADTQYF. Filled out from reference TRBV19 and TRBJ2-3, the complete variable domain reads DGGITQSPKYLFRKEGQNVTLSCEQNLNHDAMYWYRQDPGQGLRLIYYSQIVNDFQKGDIAEGYSVSREKKESFPLTVTSAQKNPTAFYLCASSQGLADTQYFGPGTRLTVL.

This chain links TRBV9 with TRBJ2-7; 8 bases are a match to TRBD2. Germline assignment: CDR1 SGDLS and CDR2 YYNGEE. V lost 2 bases and J lost 2; bases outside the gene matches: 3. The CDR3 runs to 14 residues. The CDR3 region has the DNA TGTGCCAGCAGCGTGGGCGGGGGGACCTACGAGCAGTACTTC. Its protein is CASSVGGGTYEQYF.

This clone showed up just once. The chain couples TRBV28 to TRBJ1-1, with 7 bases aligning to TRBD1. V trimming: 5 bases; J trimming: 7 bases; junction bases outside the gene matches: 13. The CDR3 loop spans 15 amino acids. The germline CDR1 and CDR2 sequences are MDHEN and SYDVKM. The CDR3 nucleotides read TGTGCCAGCAGTCTGCCGGGGCAGGGGGTGGGTGAAGCTTTCTTT. Translated, it gives CASSLPGQGVGEAFF.

The chain is built from TRBV19 and TRBJ1-4, with TRBD1 matching 11 bases. Germline-derived CDR1 and CDR2 are LNHDA and SQIVND (reference sequence). There are 19 residues in the CDR3. The J segment lost 3 bases and the V segment lost 5 bases, leaving 14 bases of the junction unmatched. The CDR3 spells CASSASRTGGTGSNEKLFF. CDR3 DNA: TGTGCCAGTAGTGCTTCCCGGACAGGGGGCACCGGGTCTAATGAAAAACTGTTTTTT.

This clone has a single count. The chain joins TRBV27 to TRBJ2-7; 7 nucleotides line up with TRBD2. V dropped 2 bases and J dropped 6; count of bases not matched to a gene: 28. The germline V gene has CDR1 MNHEY and CDR2 SMNVEV (reference sequence). The CDR3 extends over 21 amino acids. The CDR3 nucleotides read TGTGCCAGCAGTTTACCCTCCCCGGCTGGCGGGAGACCACTGGACCTCCGCGAGCAGTACTTC. Amino acid sequence: CASSLPSPAGGRPLDLREQYF.

This chain joins TRBV10-3 and TRBJ2-3; TRBD1 aligns across 9 bases. Germline values: CDR1 ENHRY, CDR2 SYGVKD. V was clipped by 2 bases and J by 11 bases; unmatched bases: 8. This CDR3 has 14 amino acids. CDR3 amino acids: CAISELGQGSLQYF. For the CDR3, the DNA is TGTGCCATCAGTGAGCTCGGACAGGGGTCTCTGCAGTATTTT.

The J gene is TRBJ2-7, the V gene TRBV28; 8 bases line up with TRBD2. The trim removed 5 bases at V and 1 base at J, leaving 7 bases unmatched. Per germline, CDR1 MDHEN and CDR2 SYDVKM. CDR3 size: 15 residues. The CDR3 DNA reads as TGTGCCAGCAGTATAACACTAGCGGTTTCCTACGAGCAGTACTTC. This codes for CASSITLAVSYEQYF.

This chain joins TRBV19 and TRBJ1-5; TRBD1 agrees at 7 bases. CDR1 is LNHDA and CDR2 is SQIVND in the germline V gene (reference sequence). This CDR3 is 17 amino acids long. The J segment lost 0 bases and the V segment lost 6 bases, leaving 11 bases of the junction unmatched. Here the CDR3 DNA reads TGTGCCAGTAGCAACACCGGGACAGCGTTTAGCAATCAGCCCCAGCATTTT. As protein: CASSNTGTAFSNQPQHF. Variable domain in full (rest from reference TRBV19 and TRBJ1-5): DGGITQSPKYLFRKEGQNVTLSCEQNLNHDAMYWYRQDPGQGLRLIYYSQIVNDFQKGDIAEGYSVSREKKESFPLTVTSAQKNPTAFYLCASSNTGTAFSNQPQHFGDGTRLSIL.

The table lists this clone with a few counts. The rearrangement uses TRBV6-1 and TRBJ1-2; D unresolved. Germline lookup yields CDR1 MNHNS and CDR2 SASEGT. Trimming left V 0 bases short and J 1 base short, with 9 bases between. CDR3 length equals 15 residues. The CDR3 here is CASSEALGVNYGYTF. DNA for the CDR3: TGTGCCAGCAGTGAAGCGCTAGGAGTTAACTATGGCTACACCTTC.

V is TRBV10-2 and J is TRBJ2-1; weak D call: TRBD2 (7 bases). There are 16 residues in the CDR3. CDR1 and CDR2 (germline): WSHSY, SAAADI. Trimming removed 7 bases from V and 1 base from J, with 17 bases in between. CDR3 residues: CASMLPRGASYNEQFF. CDR3 sequence (DNA): TGCGCCAGCATGCTCCCCCGGGGGGCGTCCTACAATGAGCAGTTCTTC.

The genes are TRBV10-3 and TRBJ2-7; TRBD2 agrees at 9 bases. Germline V gene data show CDR1 as ENHRY and CDR2 as SYGVKD. The CDR3 is made up of 15 amino acids. V was pared by 2 bases and J by 6 bases, with 8 bases of the junction left unmatched. CDR3 residues: CAISEGSGGPLEQYF. DNA of the CDR3: TGTGCCATCAGTGAGGGTAGCGGGGGACCCCTCGAGCAGTACTTC.

This clone was picked up a small number of times. The chain joins TRBV29-1 to TRBJ2-2; 10 bases line up with TRBD2. The germline CDR1 and CDR2 sequences are SQVTM and ANQGSEA. The CDR3 has 15 residues. Trimming cost V 5 bases and J 4 bases; bases outside gene matches: 7. DNA of the CDR3: TGCAGCGTTAGGTCTCGGACTAGCGGCACCGGGGAGCTGTTTTTT. This sequence encodes CSVRSRTSGTGELFF.

V usage is TRBV7-9 and J usage is TRBJ2-1; 9 positions agree with TRBD2. Looked up from germline, CDR1 is SEHNR and CDR2 is FQNEAQ (reference sequence). The CDR3 loop spans 15 amino acids. V lost 3 bases, J lost 4 bases, and 4 bases stayed unmatched. CDR3 loop: CASSFLREGYNEQFF. The CDR3 region has the DNA TGTGCCAGCAGCTTTTTGCGGGAGGGATACAATGAGCAGTTCTTC.

This clone was found a few times. This chain connects TRBV6-5 to TRBJ1-2; weak D call: TRBD1 (5 bases). Between the trimmed V and J ends, which lost 4 bases and 2 bases, there was a span of 17 bases. Per germline, CDR1 MNHEY and CDR2 SVGAGI. CDR3 length: 16 amino acids. The CDR3 nucleotides read TGTGCCAGCAGTTTTATACATGGGGGGGAGAACTATGGCTACACCTTC. This gives the protein CASSFIHGGENYGYTF.

The chain combines TRBV4-3 with TRBJ2-1; TRBD2 is a possible D gene (5 bases). CDR1 is LGHNA, CDR2 YSLEER, per germline. Deletions cut 0 bases from V and 15 bases from J, with 15 bases between. CDR3 length equals 13 residues. CDR3 nucleotide sequence: TGCGCCAGCAGCCAAGAAAGAGAACTAGTTAGGTTCTTC. As protein: CASSQERELVRFF.

The J gene is TRBJ1-1, the V gene TRBV6-5; D is perhaps TRBD1 (6 bases). Trimming left V 6 bases short and J 1 base short, with 9 bases between. From germline, CDR1 is MNHEY and CDR2 SVGAGI. The CDR3 consists of 13 residues. The CDR3 sequence is CASSRGWNTEAFF. The CDR3 DNA reads TGTGCCAGCAGCAGGGGTTGGAACACTGAAGCTTTCTTT.

V gene TRBV2 combines with J gene TRBJ1-5, with 7 bases identical to TRBD1. CDR1 and CDR2 from the germline V gene are SNHLY and FYNNEI. The junction had 7 bases not matched to a gene; V was cut back by 4 bases and J by 7 bases. The CDR3 is 14 residues long. The CDR3 region has the DNA TGTGCCAGCAGTGGACAGGGAAGCGGGCAGCCCCAGCATTTT. It codes for CASSGQGSGQPQHF.